This T cell receptor beta chain was found in a study of blood T cells in healthy people across ages. Study findings and constraints: It was the long-lived donors that had more naive CD4+ cells and higher diversity than aged donors. Age advanced and TCR beta diversity per million T cells fell, roughly linearly.

There are many counts of this clonotype. Its cognate antigen is unknown. CDR1 and CDR2 from the germline V gene are LGHNA and YNFKEQ. V shed 5 bases and J 3 bases; nucleotides not matched to a gene: 8. CDR3 size: 15 residues. A second about 7 to 12 cycle PCR used barcoded and J-beta primers. TCRdb re-derived calls from the 5' RACE reads in MiXCR, one entry per CDR3 protein. The table records some 640,000 distinct CDR3 sequences, about half of them present only once. Sequencing was done on a sample of blood. J is TRBJ2-7 and V is TRBV4-2; TRBD1 aligns across 9 bases. The sequence was obtained from a woman aged 55 to 70 in good health. CDR3 nucleotide sequence: TGTGCCAGCAGCGAACAGGGACAGGGTGGCTACGAGCAGTACTTC. This codes for CASSEQGQGGYEQYF.